This TCR beta chain originates from a study of shared clonotypes between healthy human individuals. Study-wide results and caveats: Clonotype sharing across donors was expected to vary with sequencing depth. Sampling was confined to blood; repertoires within tissues likely differ.

A note on this clone: Its antigen is as yet unknown.

Assay runs were performed at deep level. TCRdb's table, derived via immunoSEQ multiplex PCR, lists solely in-frame clones and lacks some. The sample carries about 480,000 clones, about 80% recorded once. V was shortened by 3 bases and J by 1 base, with 10 bases between the two germline ends. The germline V gene encodes CDR1 KGHSH and CDR2 LQKENI. This CDR3 spans 14 amino acids. Specimen: PBMCs. The TCR originated in a woman aged 40-49 years in good health. Some clones in this sample may be carry-over from other donors' samples. The chain combines TRBV18 with TRBJ2-7, with D possibly being TRBD1 (5 bases). Here the CDR3 reads CASSPSRGSYEQYF. In DNA form, the CDR3 reads TGTGCCAGCTCACCCTCAAGGGGATCCTACGAGCAGTACTTC. The full variable domain, rest sourced from reference TRBV18 and TRBJ2-7, is NAGVMQNPRHLVRRRGQEARLRCSPMKGHSHVYWYRQLPEEGLKFMVYLQKENIIDESGMPKERFSAEFPKEGPSILRIQQVVRGDSAAYFCASSPSRGSYEQYFGPGTRLTVT.